This paragraph covers one T cell receptor beta chain sequence. Its antigen is unknown. One entry per CDR3 protein, called by TCRdb with MiXCR from the RT-PCR reads. The table lists approximately 700,000 distinct CDR3 sequences, around 14% of them singletons. This CDR3 is 17 amino acids long. The germline V gene has CDR1 MNHEY and CDR2 SVGAGI. After removal of 0 bases from V and 2 bases from J, the junction contained 3 bases not matched to a gene. This sample was taken from a study of response to subunit inactivated influenza vaccine. General study findings and limits: The authors proposed limited new T cell recruitment per seasonal influenza vaccination.

This rearrangement joins TRBV6-5 to TRBJ2-3, with 12 positions matching TRBD2. Here the sequenced sample was PBMCs from blood, taken 11 to 12 days after vaccination. This TCR derives from a man between 50 and 59 years old who received an inactivated influenza vaccine. The CDR3 nucleotides read TGTGCCAGCAGTTACTCGCGGACTAGCGGGGACACAGATACGCAGTATTTT. Residues: CASSYSRTSGDTDTQYF.